The T cell receptor beta chain described here comes from a study of shared clonotypes between healthy human individuals. A split of CD4+ cells into CD45RA+ naive and CD45RA-negative memory subsets was performed. On this clone itself: No antigen is known for it.

Profiling relied on immunoSEQ multiplex PCR, and the TCRdb table lists in-frame clones only, not all of them. This table has millions of clones, about 95% appearing once. Overall study findings and caveats: For sorted subsets, rarefaction showed incomplete sequencing despite large depth. Only blood was sampled, and tissue TCR repertoires likely differ from blood ones. It was observed that roughly 5.4% of naive CD4 clonotypes were shared across several donors.

Germline V CDR1 and CDR2: SGHRS, YFSETQ. The CDR3 has 17 amino acids. J gave up 2 bases and V 4 bases, and 12 bases lay outside the gene matches. Sequencing input: naive CD4+ T cells sorted from blood. Described subset: CD45RA+ positively selected. The rearrangement links TRBV5-1 to TRBJ2-5; 9 bases align to TRBD1. The TCR originated in a man between 18 and 29 years old in good health. The CDR3 nucleotides read TGCGCCAGCAGCCCCACTAACTGGGACAGGGAACAAGAGACCCAGTACTTC. Protein sequence: CASSPTNWDREQETQYF.